The clone carrying this T cell receptor delta chain was seen a few times. Its antigen is not known. This DNA translates differently at residue 11 from the TCRdb protein, which is that of a much larger clone; a read error is likely, and the protein shown is the DNA's own translation. Germline-derived CDR1 and CDR2 are TVYSNPD and GDNSRS (reference sequence). After removal of 3 bases from V and 3 bases from J, the junction contained 12 bases not matched to a gene. The length of the CDR3 is 16 residues. The entry originates in a study of gamma delta lymphoproliferative disorders and STAT genes. In the study overall: The LymphoTrack Dx TCRG Assay amplified gamma chains from at least 50 ng of genomic DNA.

The receptor sequences were amplified from genomic DNA of peripheral blood mononuclear cells. TCRdb called clones from the multiplex PCR reads again using CATT. The sample yields over 1,000 delta-chain clones, less than 2.5% seen once. Study results and caveats: Whether leukemic clones are public or private remains unconfirmed.

The chain couples TRDV3 to TRDJ1; TRDD3 matches 11 bases. The sample comprised blood. The TCR originated in a human donor in good health. CDR3 in DNA: TGTGCCTTCCCAGGGGGCCTGGGGGATACAGCCGATAAACTCATCTTT. Its translation is CAFPGGLGDTADKLIF.